This entry lists 24 T cell receptor beta chains sequenced from one sample in a study of post-analysis software for immune sequencing data. Study-level results: TRBV5-6, TRBV5-1 and TRBV20-1 belonged to a set of roughly five TRBV segments that were more frequent in patients than controls.

Unique molecular identifiers were built into the TCR beta cDNA libraries. Using its own MiXCR run on the PCR reads, TCRdb lists one record per CDR3 protein. The table has approximately 460,000 distinct CDR3 sequences, under 55% seen once. The antigens for these receptors are not known. Sample: blood. The receptors were sampled from a girl under 18 with multiple sclerosis.

This chain joins TRBV9 and TRBJ1-2; perhaps TRBD1 as D (5 bases). V lost 0 bases to trimming and J lost 2 bases, with 8 bases between them. This CDR3 comprises 14 residues. Per germline, CDR1 SGDLS and CDR2 YYNGEE. CDR3 in amino acids: CASSVVPGNYGYTF. In DNA form, the CDR3 reads TGTGCCAGCAGCGTAGTGCCAGGGAACTATGGCTACACCTTC. Variable domain in full (rest from reference TRBV9 and TRBJ1-2): DSGVTQTPKHLITATGQRVTLRCSPRSGDLSVYWYQQSLDQGLQFLIQYYNGEERAKGNILERFSAQQFPDLHSELNLSSLELGDSALYFCASSVVPGNYGYTFGSGTRLTVV.

This clonotype was found a few times. The chain links TRBV20-1 to TRBJ2-7; 8 positions agree with TRBD2. The CDR3 runs to 14 residues. Germline-derived CDR1 and CDR2 are DFQATT and SNEGSKA (reference sequence). Losses at the gene ends were 5 bases for V and 7 bases for J; bases not matched to a gene: 13. The CDR3 DNA reads TGCAGTGCTCCCCGTCTAACTAGCGGTGGTGAGCAGTACTTC. Its protein is CSAPRLTSGGEQYF.

This clonotype was counted a few times. The chain joins TRBV29-1 to TRBJ2-7, with 7 bases that match TRBD2. V was pared by 5 bases and J by 0 bases, with 7 bases of the junction left unmatched. The germline V gene has CDR1 SQVTM and CDR2 ANQGSEA. This CDR3 spans 14 amino acids. In nucleotides, the CDR3 is TGCAGCGTTCGGGGGAGGGAACTCTCCTACGAGCAGTACTTC. Translated, it gives CSVRGRELSYEQYF.

The chain carries TRBV10-3 and TRBJ2-5; D unresolved. Per germline, CDR1 ENHRY and CDR2 SYGVKD. The length of the CDR3 is 13 residues. V was trimmed by 2 bases and J by 5 bases, leaving 9 bases between them. DNA of the CDR3: TGTGCCATCAGTGAGGGTCCAGATGAGACCCAGTACTTC. Its translation: CAISEGPDETQYF.

CDR3 sequence (DNA): TGCAGCGTTGAGGCGAGGAACGGATACAATGAGCAGTTCTTC. Translation gives CSVEARNGYNEQFF. This chain joins TRBV29-1 and TRBJ2-1, with D unclear. This CDR3 is 14 amino acids long. In germline, CDR1 is SQVTM, CDR2 ANQGSEA. Trimming removed 3 bases from V and 4 bases from J, with 13 bases in between.

This clonotype was detected a few times. The V gene is TRBV5-1, the J gene TRBJ2-5; D is unclear. Germline V CDR1 and CDR2: SGHRS, YFSETQ. V was trimmed by 1 base and J by 1 base, leaving 8 bases between them. The CDR3 loop spans 14 amino acids. CDR3 bases: TGCGCCAGCAGCTTGACTCCCGTCCAAGAGACCCAGTACTTC. Residues: CASSLTPVQETQYF.

This clonotype has just a few counts. The CDR3 bases are TGTGCCAGCAGCCCCCGTAGTAGCGCACATGAGCAGTTCTTC. Amino acid sequence: CASSPRSSAHEQFF. The chain is built from TRBV3-1 and TRBJ2-1; perhaps TRBD2 as D (5 bases). Germline CDR1 and CDR2: LGHDT and YNNKEL (reference sequence). Trimming left V 4 bases short and J 8 bases short, with 15 bases between. This CDR3 region has 14 residues.

This clonotype was seen repeatedly, ten times or more. This chain connects TRBV29-1 to TRBJ1-6; D unresolved. This CDR3 is 10 amino acids long. The V gene's germline CDR1 is SQVTM and CDR2 ANQGSEA. Trimming left V 5 bases short and J 9 bases short, with 5 bases between. This CDR3 reads CSVKGSPLHF. CDR3 coding DNA: TGCAGCGTTAAGGGTTCACCCCTCCACTTT.

The rearrangement joins TRBV6-5 to TRBJ2-3, with D unresolved. The CDR3 contains 16 residues. V shed 0 bases and J shed 4 bases, with 14 bases lying between them. Per germline, CDR1 MNHEY and CDR2 SVGAGI. The CDR3 sequence: CASSYSTRPRSDTQYF. The CDR3 bases are TGTGCCAGCAGTTACTCGACCCGGCCTCGTTCAGATACGCAGTATTTT.

This rearrangement joins TRBV7-2 to TRBJ2-3; tentatively, D is TRBD1 or TRBD2 (5 bases each). The V end lost 2 bases, the J end lost 0 bases, and 15 bases lay between the germline ends. The CDR3 consists of 17 residues. Per the germline V gene, CDR1 is SGHTA and CDR2 is FQGNSA. This CDR3 reads CASSLIWGKGSTDTQYF. Written as DNA, the CDR3 is TGTGCCAGCAGCTTAATTTGGGGGAAGGGTAGCACAGATACGCAGTATTTT.

The sample holds a few counts of this clonotype. The chain uses TRBV28 and TRBJ2-6, with D perhaps TRBD1 or TRBD2 (5 bases each). The germline V and J ends were trimmed by 2 bases and 4 bases, with 9 bases remaining between them. Germline V gene sequence: CDR1 MDHEN, CDR2 SYDVKM. This CDR3 has 15 amino acids. CDR3 DNA: TGTGCCAGCAGTTTAAGAGGGACCGGGGCCAACGTCCTGACTTTC. It codes for CASSLRGTGANVLTF.

CDR3 loop: CASTTHGLAGGYEQFF. For the CDR3, the DNA is TGTGCCAGCACCACACACGGACTAGCGGGAGGCTATGAGCAGTTCTTC. The rearrangement links TRBV6-2 or TRBV6-3 to TRBJ2-1; TRBD2 aligns across 14 bases. V was clipped by 7 bases and J by 8 bases; unmatched bases: 10. This CDR3 has 16 residues. The germline gives CDR1 MNHEY, CDR2 SVGEGT.

The V and J genes are TRBV12-3 or TRBV12-4 and TRBJ1-2, with unresolved D. The length of the CDR3 is 13 residues. Trimming left V 3 bases short and J 6 bases short, with 11 bases between. CDR3 nucleotide sequence: TGTGCCAGCAGTTTTTGGGCTCGGAATGGCTACACCTTC. It encodes CASSFWARNGYTF.

The gene calls are TRBV14 and TRBJ2-3; no reliable D call. CDR1 and CDR2 (germline): SGHDN, FVKESK. This CDR3 is 17 amino acids long. The V gene lost 0 bases and the J gene lost 0 bases, with 13 bases spanning the gap. The CDR3 nucleotides are TGTGCCAGCAGCCAAGAAATTCGGGTCACTAGCACAGATACGCAGTATTTT. Translated, it gives CASSQEIRVTSTDTQYF. Drawing the rest from reference TRBV14 and TRBJ2-3, the complete variable domain is EAGVTQFPSHSVIEKGQTVTLRCDPISGHDNLYWYRRVMGKEIKFLLHFVKESKQDESGMPNNRFLAERTGGTYSTLKVQPAELEDSGVYFCASSQEIRVTSTDTQYFGPGTRLTVL.

Notes on this clonotype: A clone one base away is much larger, so this may be a read error. The J gene is TRBJ2-7, the V gene TRBV29-1; D unclear. The germline gives CDR1 SQVTM, CDR2 ANQGSEA. This CDR3 has 11 amino acids. Here the CDR3 reads CRGLWHNEQYF. Written as DNA, the CDR3 is TGCAGGGGCTTGTGGCACAATGAGCAGTACTTC.

This clonotype was seen only once. J is TRBJ1-1 and V is TRBV4-1; no firm D call. The CDR3 extends over 16 amino acids. Per germline, CDR1 MGHRA and CDR2 YSYEKL. With 4 bases removed from V and 1 base from J, the gap between germline ends came to 16 bases. The CDR3 sequence: CASSRQRASPNTEAFF. In nucleotides, the CDR3 is TGCGCCAGCAGCCGACAACGGGCCTCCCCGAACACTGAAGCTTTCTTT.

The V gene is TRBV29-1, the J gene TRBJ2-3; D gene unclear. CDR1 SQVTM and CDR2 ANQGSEA come from the germline V gene. Trimming pared 0 bases from V and 7 bases from J, leaving 5 bases between. The CDR3 length is 11 residues. CDR3 sequence: CSVEDHYTQYF. The CDR3 DNA reads as TGCAGCGTTGAAGATCACTATACGCAGTATTTT.

This clonotype was counted many times. The gene calls are TRBV6-2 or TRBV6-3 and TRBJ2-7, with D possibly matching TRBD2 (6 bases). Germline CDR1 MNHEY, CDR2 SVGEGT. Trimming cost V 6 bases and J 3 bases, with 9 bases left between them. The CDR3 sequence is 12 residues long. In DNA, the CDR3 is TGTGCCAGCAGCCACGGGGGCTACGAGCAGTACTTC. It yields the protein CASSHGGYEQYF.

Note on this clonotype: Mismatch with germline at one junction end may stem from a read error. The gene calls are TRBV7-2 and TRBJ1-5; tentative D call: TRBD1 (6 bases). CDR1 and CDR2 (germline): SGHTA, FQGNSA. The CDR3 has 15 amino acids. Here the CDR3 DNA reads TGTGCCGGCAGCGCTCCGGGACACGGCCCGTTGGCCCAGCATTTT. It codes for CAGSAPGHGPLAQHF.

This clonotype was picked up a small number of times. V gene TRBV15 combines with J gene TRBJ2-3; 7 bases agree with TRBD2. The CDR3 is made up of 17 amino acids. CDR1 LNHNV and CDR2 YYDKDF come from the germline V gene (reference sequence). J lost 0 bases, V lost 1 base, and 7 bases had no gene match. In nucleotides, the CDR3 is TGTGCCACCAGCAGAGCGGCGGGGGATTGGAGCACAGATACGCAGTATTTT. Amino acids: CATSRAAGDWSTDTQYF. Using reference TRBV15 and TRBJ2-3 for the parts outside the CDR3, the full variable domain is DAMVIQNPRYQVTQFGKPVTLSCSQTLNHNVMYWYQQKSSQAPKLLFHYYDKDFNNEADTPDNFQSRRPNTSFCFLDIRSPGLGDTAMYLCATSRAAGDWSTDTQYFGPGTRLTVL.

The chain recombines TRBV29-1 with TRBJ2-2, with a tentative D call TRBD1 (6 bases). The germline V gene encodes CDR1 SQVTM and CDR2 ANQGSEA. The ends were cut back, 4 bases at V and 0 bases at J, with 9 bases in the middle. There are 14 residues in the CDR3. The CDR3 loop reads CSVGEGANTGELFF. The CDR3 DNA is TGCAGCGTTGGTGAGGGGGCGAACACCGGGGAGCTGTTTTTT.

The rearrangement uses TRBV5-1 and TRBJ1-5; D might be TRBD1 (5 bases). Trimming removed 0 bases at V and 3 bases at J, with 13 bases between. Germline-derived CDR1 and CDR2 are SGHRS and YFSETQ. The CDR3 totals 16 residues. CDR3 coding DNA: TGCGCCAGCAGCTTGGTACACGGGACTCTCAATCAGCCCCAGCATTTT. Translated: CASSLVHGTLNQPQHF.

This clonotype occurred a few times. The V and J genes are TRBV7-9 and TRBJ2-5, with 9 bases identical to TRBD2. The CDR3 sequence is 15 residues long. V was clipped by 1 base and J by 4 bases; unmatched bases: 4. Germline loops: CDR1 SEHNR, CDR2 FQNEAQ (reference sequence). CDR3 sequence: CASSLVSGSTETQYF. CDR3 bases: TGTGCCAGCAGCTTAGTTAGCGGGAGCACAGAGACCCAGTACTTC. The complete variable domain, with remaining parts taken from reference TRBV7-9 and TRBJ2-5, reads DTGVSQNPRHKITKRGQNVTFRCDPISEHNRLYWYRQTLGQGPEFLTYFQNEAQLEKSRLLSDRFSAERPKGSFSTLEIQRTEQGDSAMYLCASSLVSGSTETQYFGPGTRLLVL.

Only a few counts were recorded for this clonotype. This chain links TRBV12-3 or TRBV12-4 with TRBJ1-1; D is ambiguous. V dropped 3 bases and J dropped 2 bases, with 1 base sitting between them. This CDR3 has 11 amino acids. The CDR3 is CASSFNTEAFF. The CDR3 DNA follows: TGTGCCAGCAGTTTTAACACTGAAGCTTTCTTT.